The next 29 T cell receptor beta chains were all read from a single sample in a study of cytomegalovirus exposure and HLA in healthy donors. The PCR ran on 60 Vbeta and 13 Jbeta primers. Clones were read by immunoSEQ multiplex PCR, and TCRdb kept only the in-frame ones, dropping some. The sample lists roughly 110,000 clones, approximately 70% seen once, with just over 8.5% in the top ten. Sequenced sample: PBMCs. Source of these receptors: a man aged 25 to 45 in good health and CMV-seropositive.

The rearrangement uses TRBV18 and TRBJ2-3, with TRBD1 matching 8 bases. This CDR3 has 14 residues. Germline CDR1 reads KGHSH; CDR2 reads LQKENI. V shed 6 bases and J 3 bases; nucleotides not matched to a gene: 5. This chain's CDR3 is CASSRTGRTDTQYF. CDR3 DNA sequence: TGTGCCAGCTCTCGGACAGGGAGAACAGATACGCAGTATTTT.

V is TRBV5-5 and J is TRBJ2-5; TRBD2 is a possible D gene (6 bases). This CDR3 spans 14 amino acids. The V gene's germline CDR1 is SGHKS and CDR2 YYEKEE (reference sequence). The V and J ends lost 0 bases and 2 bases respectively, with 8 bases between them. The CDR3 DNA follows: TGTGCCAGCAGCTTGGGGGGGGATCAAGAGACCCAGTACTTC. Amino acids: CASSLGGDQETQYF.

This rearrangement joins TRBV14 to TRBJ1-2; no firm D call. Germline values: CDR1 SGHDN, CDR2 FVKESK. The CDR3 is made up of 13 amino acids. V was pared by 0 bases and J by 5 bases, with 7 bases between. The CDR3 nucleotides read TGTGCCAGCAGCCAAGATTGGAGTTATGGCTACACCTTC. The encoded protein is CASSQDWSYGYTF.

The chain uses TRBV19 and TRBJ1-2; the D gene is possibly TRBD1 (6 bases). V was clipped by 3 bases and J by 8 bases, with 16 bases between them. Germline values: CDR1 LNHDA, CDR2 SQIVND (reference sequence). This CDR3 has 14 residues. This chain's CDR3 is CASSIDPPQGGYTF. CDR3 nucleotides: TGTGCCAGTAGTATCGACCCTCCGCAGGGGGGCTACACCTTC.

The J gene is TRBJ2-5, the V gene TRBV7-7, with 9 bases lining up with TRBD2. This CDR3 region has 13 residues. Germline V gives CDR1 SSHAT, CDR2 FNYEAQ (reference sequence). DNA for the CDR3: TGTGCTAGCGGCGGGAGGGCAGGGGAGACCCAGTACTTC. This translates into CASGGRAGETQYF.

In nucleotides, the CDR3 is TGCGCCAGCAGCTTGGGCGGGGGGCAGAACTATGGCTACACCTTC. This gives the protein CASSLGGGQNYGYTF. The chain recombines TRBV5-1 with TRBJ1-2; D is possibly TRBD1 (6 bases). CDR1 and CDR2 from the germline V gene are SGHRS and YFSETQ. With 0 bases removed from V and 2 bases from J, the gap between germline ends came to 11 bases. The CDR3 runs to 15 residues.

This clone was seen once. This rearrangement joins TRBV6-1 to TRBJ1-4; TRBD1 agrees at 8 bases. Germline V CDR1 and CDR2: MNHNS, SASEGT. The CDR3 spans 18 residues. The ends lost 4 bases at V and 0 bases at J; junction bases unmatched: 10. CDR3 sequence (DNA): TGTGCCAGCAGTGCCGCGTCAGGGGGCTCTCCAACTAATGAAAAACTGTTTTTT. Its translation: CASSAASGGSPTNEKLFF.

This chain's CDR3 is CASSPGGRATEAFF. Written as DNA, the CDR3 is TGTGCCAGCAGCCCAGGGGGCAGGGCGACTGAAGCTTTCTTT. The J gene is TRBJ1-1, the V gene TRBV7-2; 8 nucleotides align to TRBD1. Germline CDR1 and CDR2: SGHTA and FQGNSA. Germline trimming cut 5 bases from V and 5 bases from J; bases unmatched to any gene: 7. The CDR3 sequence is 14 residues long.

The chain has TRBV6-1 and TRBJ1-6; D is unresolved. The CDR3 runs to 14 residues. Germline loops: CDR1 MNHNS, CDR2 SASEGT. V lost 6 bases and J lost 7, with 13 bases in between. CDR3 nucleotide sequence: TGTGCCAGCAGGAAACTGGGCGAGAATTCACCCCTCCACTTT. Residues: CASRKLGENSPLHF.

Comment on this clone: Other DNA sequences within the sample encode an identical CDR3. V usage is TRBV5-1 and J usage is TRBJ1-5, with no clear D. The CDR3 totals 14 residues. The germline gives CDR1 SGHRS, CDR2 YFSETQ. Deletions cut 0 bases from V and 0 bases from J, with 4 bases between. CDR3 DNA sequence: TGCGCCAGCAGCTTGGACAGTAGCAATCAGCCCCAGCATTTT. It codes for CASSLDSSNQPQHF.

V is TRBV19 and J is TRBJ2-7; perhaps TRBD2 as D (6 bases). CDR1 LNHDA and CDR2 SQIVND come from the germline V gene (reference sequence). V was cut by 5 bases and J by 1 base, with 15 bases left in between. This CDR3 comprises 15 residues. The DNA of the CDR3 is TGTGCCAGTAGTCCCCGCCGGGGGTCGTCCTACGAGCAGTACTTC. It codes for CASSPRRGSSYEQYF.

This clone appeared once. This sequence joins TRBV5-6 and TRBJ1-6; D uncertain. Trimming removed 2 bases at V and 6 bases at J, with 9 bases between. This CDR3 is 14 amino acids long. Germline CDR1 reads SGHDT; CDR2 reads YYEEEE. The CDR3: CASSFMEANSPLHF. CDR3 nucleotides: TGTGCCAGCAGCTTTATGGAGGCTAATTCACCCCTCCACTTT.

V usage is TRBV7-6 and J usage is TRBJ1-1; maybe TRBD1 (5 bases). The CDR3 sequence is 13 residues long. CDR1 and CDR2 (germline): SGHVS, FNYEAQ. V lost 3 bases and J lost 2, with 7 bases in between. CDR3 in amino acids: CASSFDSNTEAFF. CDR3 DNA sequence: TGTGCCAGCAGCTTTGACAGTAACACTGAAGCTTTCTTT.

This chain connects TRBV6-5 to TRBJ1-2; 7 positions agree with TRBD1. The CDR3 loop spans 14 amino acids. Germline CDR1 and CDR2: MNHEY and SVGAGI. The V segment lost 7 bases and the J segment 1 base; nucleotides outside the gene matches: 6. The CDR3 nucleotides are TGTGCCAGCACCCGACAGGGTGATAACTATGGCTACACCTTC. Translated, it gives CASTRQGDNYGYTF.

V is TRBV7-2 and J is TRBJ2-1; 10 bases are shared with TRBD2. The ends lost 7 bases at V and 6 bases at J; junction bases unmatched: 9. There are 15 residues in the CDR3. The V gene's germline CDR1 is SGHTA and CDR2 FQGNSA. The CDR3 loop is CASNPSGRGFNEQFF. Here the CDR3 DNA reads TGTGCCAGCAACCCGAGCGGGAGGGGGTTCAATGAGCAGTTCTTC.

The chain couples TRBV7-8 to TRBJ2-4; possibly TRBD2 for D (5 bases). The CDR3 runs to 16 residues. V was pared by 1 base and J by 1 base, with 11 bases between. Germline V gives CDR1 SGHVS, CDR2 FQNEAQ. The CDR3 coding sequence is TGTGCCAGCAGCTTAGGGACTTCTTTGGCCAAAAACATTCAGTACTTC. Residues: CASSLGTSLAKNIQYF.

V is TRBV12-5 and J is TRBJ2-1, with 7 bases matching TRBD2. The CDR3 sequence is 17 residues long. Looked up from germline, CDR1 is LGHNT and CDR2 is FRNRAP. J was trimmed by 6 bases and V by 2 bases; bases with no gene match: 13. CDR3 amino acids: CASGLSRAGLFINEQFF. The CDR3 DNA is TGTGCTAGTGGTTTGAGTAGAGCGGGACTCTTTATCAATGAGCAGTTCTTC.

The rearrangement joins TRBV19 to TRBJ1-4; 7 bases map to TRBD1. Germline V lookup: CDR1 LNHDA, CDR2 SQIVND (reference sequence). J was trimmed by 8 bases and V by 1 base; bases with no gene match: 4. The CDR3 length is 14 residues. This CDR3 reads CASSIVQGEEKLFF. The DNA of the CDR3 is TGTGCCAGTAGTATAGTCCAGGGGGAAGAAAAACTGTTTTTT.

The chain recombines TRBV9 with TRBJ2-1; 8 nucleotides match TRBD1. The trim removed 3 bases at V and 6 bases at J, leaving 14 bases unmatched. There are 17 residues in the CDR3. Per the germline V gene, CDR1 is SGDLS and CDR2 is YYNGEE. CDR3 sequence reads: CASSARPGTGRVNEQFF. The CDR3 DNA reads TGTGCCAGCAGCGCCCGACCCGGGACAGGTAGAGTCAATGAGCAGTTCTTC.

This clone was observed a handful of times. This chain uses TRBV18 with TRBJ2-1; no reliable D call. Trimming removed 2 bases from V and 9 bases from J, with 20 bases in between. Germline-derived CDR1 and CDR2 are KGHSH and LQKENI. CDR3 length: 16 amino acids. The CDR3 DNA sequence: TGTGCCAGCTCACCATACACGGGTGGCAAGGTCGGTGAGCAGTTCTTC. It translates to CASSPYTGGKVGEQFF.

This clone was seen more than once but under ten times. The V gene is TRBV5-1, the J gene TRBJ1-3; 8 positions match TRBD1. The CDR3 runs to 15 residues. The germline V gene has CDR1 SGHRS and CDR2 YFSETQ. Germline trimming cut 0 bases from V and 3 bases from J; bases unmatched to any gene: 2. The CDR3 nucleotides read TGCGCCAGCAGCTTGGAAGGGACAGGTGGAAACACCATATATTTT. Amino acid sequence: CASSLEGTGGNTIYF.

This chain connects TRBV15 to TRBJ2-5, with D uncertain. Germline CDR1 reads LNHNV; CDR2 reads YYDKDF (reference sequence). This CDR3 is 15 amino acids long. V was pared by 0 bases and J by 1 base, with 9 bases between. As DNA, the CDR3 is TGTGCCACCAGCAGAGATCAGGCAGTCCAAGAGACCCAGTACTTC. Its translation is CATSRDQAVQETQYF. The full variable domain, rest sourced from reference TRBV15 and TRBJ2-5, is DAMVIQNPRYQVTQFGKPVTLSCSQTLNHNVMYWYQQKSSQAPKLLFHYYDKDFNNEADTPDNFQSRRPNTSFCFLDIRSPGLGDTAMYLCATSRDQAVQETQYFGPGTRLLVL.

The V and J genes are TRBV27 and TRBJ2-5; weak D call: TRBD2 (5 bases). Germline V gene lookup returns CDR1 MNHEY and CDR2 SMNVEV (reference sequence). V shed 7 bases and J shed 5 bases, with 23 bases lying between them. CDR3 length: 16 amino acids. The CDR3 region has the DNA TGTGCCAGCACCCCGAGGGTGGACCAATCGTGGGAGACCCAGTACTTC. It encodes CASTPRVDQSWETQYF.

This clone was counted only a few times. The chain couples TRBV4-3 to TRBJ1-6; D possibly corresponds to TRBD1 (6 bases). V was shortened by 0 bases and J by 10 bases, with 19 bases between the two germline ends. Germline V lookup: CDR1 LGHNA, CDR2 YSLEER. The CDR3 covers 17 residues. The DNA of the CDR3 is TGCGCCAGCAGCCAAGATCTACAGGGTATTGGGATGTCACCCCTCCACTTT. Translating it yields CASSQDLQGIGMSPLHF.

This rearrangement joins TRBV7-8 to TRBJ1-3; the D gene is possibly TRBD1 (5 bases). Per the germline V gene, CDR1 is SGHVS and CDR2 is FQNEAQ. The CDR3 sequence is 15 residues long. Trimming cost V 6 bases and J 0 bases, with 12 bases left between them. The CDR3 bases are TGTGCCAGCAGTCCCGGACAAGTCTCTGGAAACACCATATATTTT. Translating gives CASSPGQVSGNTIYF.

This clone is a singleton in its sample. The rearrangement links TRBV28 to TRBJ1-1; D not resolved. V was clipped by 5 bases and J by 10 bases, with 8 bases between them. The germline CDR1 and CDR2 sequences are MDHEN and SYDVKM. CDR3 length: 10 amino acids. The chain's CDR3 is CASSPRGAFF. CDR3 DNA: TGTGCCAGCAGTCCGCGTGGAGCTTTCTTT.

J is TRBJ1-3 and V is TRBV7-9; D not resolved. V was clipped by 5 bases and J by 4 bases, with 15 bases between them. In germline, CDR1 is SEHNR, CDR2 FQNEAQ (reference sequence). The CDR3 loop spans 15 amino acids. Written as DNA, the CDR3 is TGTGCCAGCAGCCCGGGTCCTACTCCCGGAAACACCATATATTTT. This encodes CASSPGPTPGNTIYF. Full variable domain (remainder filled in from reference TRBV7-9 and TRBJ1-3): DTGVSQNPRHKITKRGQNVTFRCDPISEHNRLYWYRQTLGQGPEFLTYFQNEAQLEKSRLLSDRFSAERPKGSFSTLEIQRTEQGDSAMYLCASSPGPTPGNTIYFGEGSWLTVV.

The chain has TRBV5-1 and TRBJ2-3; TRBD1 matches 10 bases. Germline V gene sequence: CDR1 SGHRS, CDR2 YFSETQ. The CDR3 loop spans 16 amino acids. The ends lost 0 bases at V and 2 bases at J; junction bases unmatched: 3. Here the CDR3 reads CASSLEGTGATDTQYF. The CDR3 region has the DNA TGCGCCAGCAGCTTGGAAGGGACAGGGGCCACAGATACGCAGTATTTT.

The chain combines TRBV9 with TRBJ1-2, with 8 bases matching TRBD1. Looked up from germline, CDR1 is SGDLS and CDR2 is YYNGEE. V gave up 0 bases and J gave up 2 bases; unmatched junction bases: 3. The CDR3 sequence is 15 residues long. Here the CDR3 DNA reads TGTGCCAGCAGCGTAGGGGCAGGGGGCAACTATGGCTACACCTTC. It encodes CASSVGAGGNYGYTF. Supplemented by reference TRBV9 and TRBJ1-2, the full variable domain reads DSGVTQTPKHLITATGQRVTLRCSPRSGDLSVYWYQQSLDQGLQFLIQYYNGEERAKGNILERFSAQQFPDLHSELNLSSLELGDSALYFCASSVGAGGNYGYTFGSGTRLTVV.